The 5 T cell receptor beta chains below were found in one sample sequenced in a study of blood T cell repertoires in COVID-19. The protocol was immunoSEQ multiplex PCR, while the TCRdb copy is restricted to in-frame clones and leaves out a portion. The sample lists almost 55,000 clones; 80% to 85% were seen once. Sequencing was done on a sample of peripheral blood. These TCRs come from a man aged 50-60 years with acute or convalescent COVID-19.

This chain links TRBV21-1 with TRBJ2-7; TRBD1 is the table's D call and was not checked against the DNA. TRBV21-1 is a documented pseudogene. The CDR3 runs 15 residues. CDR3 loop: CASSDLQGKTYEQYF. The CDR3 DNA sequence: TGTGCCAGCAGCGACCTACAGGGAAAAACCTACGAGCAGTACTTC.

The chain combines TRBV5-4 with TRBJ1-6; perhaps TRBD1 as D (6 bases). V lost 0 bases, J lost 7 bases, and 11 bases lay in between. CDR3 length equals 15 residues. In germline, CDR1 is SGHNT, CDR2 YYREEE (reference sequence). The DNA for the CDR3 is TGTGCCAGCAGCTTGGTAGACAGGAGGAATTCACCCCTCCACTTT. It translates to CASSLVDRRNSPLHF.

This sequence joins TRBV19 and TRBJ1-1; no firm D call. Germline assignment: CDR1 LNHDA and CDR2 SQIVND (reference sequence). V was cut by 1 base and J by 0 bases, with 12 bases left in between. The CDR3 contains 16 residues. This CDR3 reads CASSIAQRRVNTEAFF. The CDR3 nucleotides read TGTGCCAGTAGTATAGCACAACGGAGGGTGAACACTGAAGCTTTCTTT.

V and J are TRBV24-1 and TRBJ1-5; D is unresolved. CDR3 length: 12 residues. CDR1 and CDR2 from the germline V gene are KGHDR and SFDVKD. The V end was cut by 5 bases, the J end by 6 bases, with 7 bases between. CDR3 amino acids: CATSGYGQPQHF. Here the CDR3 DNA reads TGTGCCACCAGTGGTTACGGTCAGCCCCAGCATTTT.

The rearrangement links TRBV5-1 to TRBJ2-7; TRBD1 might be the D (6 bases). CDR1 SGHRS and CDR2 YFSETQ come from the germline V gene. There are 15 residues in the CDR3. Trimming removed 5 bases at V and 0 bases at J, with 15 bases between. CDR3 sequence reads: CASRDRDIVSYEQYF. The CDR3 DNA reads as TGCGCCAGCAGGGATAGGGACATAGTCTCCTACGAGCAGTACTTC.